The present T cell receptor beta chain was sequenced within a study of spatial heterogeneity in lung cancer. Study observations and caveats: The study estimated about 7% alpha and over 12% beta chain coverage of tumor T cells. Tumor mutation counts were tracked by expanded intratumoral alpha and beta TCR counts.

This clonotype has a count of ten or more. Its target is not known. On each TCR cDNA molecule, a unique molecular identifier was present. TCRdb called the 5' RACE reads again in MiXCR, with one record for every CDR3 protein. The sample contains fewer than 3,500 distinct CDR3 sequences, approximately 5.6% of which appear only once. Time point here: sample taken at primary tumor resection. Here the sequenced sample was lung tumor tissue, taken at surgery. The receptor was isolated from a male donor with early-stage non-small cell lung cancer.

CDR3 sequence (DNA): TGCAGTGCTGGACAGGGTAATCAGCCCCAGCATTTT. Encoded protein: CSAGQGNQPQHF. The chain has TRBV20-1 and TRBJ1-5, with 8 bases aligning to TRBD1. V shed 5 bases, J shed 4 bases, and the junction held 1 base outside the gene matches. The germline gives CDR1 DFQATT, CDR2 SNEGSKA (reference sequence). This CDR3 is 12 amino acids long.